Below are 23 T cell receptor beta chains sequenced from a single sample in a study of PD-1 blockade in classical Hodgkin lymphoma. Using immunoSEQ multiplex PCR, the repertoire was profiled, and TCRdb retains in-frame clones only, with some absent. Of 80,000 to 100,000 clones listed, 90% to 95% are singletons. Time point: cycle 4 day 1 (C4D1), after more than five weeks of nivolumab. Each patient relapsed following autologous stem cell transplantation, and prior brentuximab vedotin exposure differed. This material consisted of peripheral blood mononuclear cells (PBMCs), taken before the fourth cycle of nivolumab. The receptors originated from a human donor with classical Hodgkin lymphoma.

The chain employs TRBV19 and TRBJ2-5; the match to TRBD1 covers 7 bases. The germline gives CDR1 LNHDA, CDR2 SQIVND (reference sequence). Unmatched junction bases numbered 11, after V lost 5 bases and J lost 2 bases. The CDR3 length is 16 residues. In nucleotides, the CDR3 is TGTGCCAGTAGTGAATGGTGGACAGGAACACAAGAGACCCAGTACTTC. The encoded protein is CASSEWWTGTQETQYF.

This chain joins TRBV2 and TRBJ2-7, with D perhaps TRBD2 (6 bases). The germline V and J ends were trimmed by 5 bases and 7 bases, with 18 bases remaining between them. This CDR3 has 14 amino acids. The V gene's germline CDR1 is SNHLY and CDR2 FYNNEI. In nucleotides, the CDR3 is TGTGCCAGCAGTTGGGACCTTCGCGCGGGGGAGCAGTACTTC. Translating gives CASSWDLRAGEQYF.

The J gene is TRBJ2-3, the V gene TRBV28; 7 nucleotides align to TRBD1. The CDR3 extends over 13 amino acids. The trim removed 3 bases at V and 7 bases at J, leaving 4 bases unmatched. Germline-derived CDR1 and CDR2 are MDHEN and SYDVKM. The CDR3 region has the DNA TGTGCCAGCAGTTTTCAGGACAGGTATACGCAGTATTTT. This gives the protein CASSFQDRYTQYF.

This clone was seen just once. The chain joins TRBV19 to TRBJ1-5; 10 bases line up with TRBD1. J was trimmed by 11 bases and V by 9 bases; bases with no gene match: 13. This CDR3 is built from 14 residues. The V gene's germline CDR1 is LNHDA and CDR2 SQIVND (reference sequence). CDR3 residues: CASFAGQGYWSQHF. CDR3 DNA: TGTGCCAGCTTCGCGGGACAGGGGTACTGGTCCCAGCATTTT.

This chain uses TRBV10-3 with TRBJ2-5; perhaps TRBD1 as D (6 bases). The CDR3 has 12 amino acids. V gave up 6 bases and J gave up 3 bases, with 8 bases separating them. Germline V CDR1 and CDR2: ENHRY, SYGVKD. Here the CDR3 reads CAIREGEETQYF. The CDR3 DNA is TGTGCCATCAGAGAGGGGGAAGAGACCCAGTACTTC.

The chain joins TRBV7-3 to TRBJ2-3; possibly TRBD2 for D (6 bases). This CDR3 has 16 residues. Germline V gives CDR1 SGHTA, CDR2 FQGTGA. The V end was cut by 5 bases, the J end by 2 bases, with 17 bases between. The CDR3 DNA follows: TGTGCCAGCAGCCTTGATCCACGGGGGTACACAGATACGCAGTATTTT. As protein: CASSLDPRGYTDTQYF.

This chain connects TRBV27 to TRBJ2-1; the D gene could be TRBD1 or TRBD2 (5 bases each). The CDR3 runs 15 residues. Looked up from germline, CDR1 is MNHEY and CDR2 is SMNVEV (reference sequence). The V and J ends lost 4 bases and 2 bases respectively, with 12 bases between them. The CDR3 region is CASSWGEGAYNEQFF. In nucleotides, the CDR3 is TGTGCCAGCAGTTGGGGAGAAGGGGCCTACAATGAGCAGTTCTTC.

The sample holds one count of this clone. The chain has TRBV5-1 and TRBJ1-3; D unresolved. Per the germline V gene, CDR1 is SGHRS and CDR2 is YFSETQ. The CDR3 length is 14 residues. The V end was cut by 0 bases, the J end by 4 bases, with 8 bases between. For the CDR3, the DNA is TGCGCCAGCAGCTTGGAGCCTTCAGGAAACACCATATATTTT. The encoded protein is CASSLEPSGNTIYF.

The chain carries TRBV6-5 and TRBJ1-6; weak D call: TRBD1 (6 bases). V lost 2 bases to trimming and J lost 11 bases, with 10 bases between them. This CDR3 region has 13 residues. Germline V gene sequence: CDR1 MNHEY, CDR2 SVGAGI. The CDR3 sequence is CASSYGGGPPLHF. The CDR3 DNA reads TGTGCCAGCAGTTACGGGGGGGGCCCACCCCTCCACTTT.

This clone was seen only once. J is TRBJ1-3 and V is TRBV7-2, with D perhaps matching TRBD1 (6 bases). Trimming shortened V by 5 bases and J by 1 base, and 12 bases separated the two germline ends. This CDR3 region has 15 residues. Looked up from germline, CDR1 is SGHTA and CDR2 is FQGNSA. The DNA of the CDR3 is TGTGCCAGCAGCCTGATAACAGGGTCTGGAAACACCATATATTTT. It codes for CASSLITGSGNTIYF.

This clone was seen a few times. The rearrangement joins TRBV20-1 to TRBJ2-5, with D hard to call. The CDR3 covers 10 residues. V was cut by 2 bases and J by 4 bases, with 2 bases left in between. Germline assignment: CDR1 DFQATT and CDR2 SNEGSKA (reference sequence). CDR3 DNA sequence: TGCAGTGCTAGAACAGAGACCCAGTACTTC. It translates to CSARTETQYF.

The chain uses TRBV28 and TRBJ2-7; 15 bases are shared with TRBD2. Germline CDR1 is MDHEN and CDR2 is SYDVKM. Trimming took 5 bases from V and 1 from J; bases not matched to a gene: 6. CDR3 length: 17 amino acids. CDR3 DNA sequence: TGTGCCAGCAGTCTCGGACTAGCGGGAGGGCTATCCTACGAGCAGTACTTC. Encoded protein: CASSLGLAGGLSYEQYF.

This chain uses TRBV29-1 with TRBJ1-2; TRBD1 might be the D (5 bases). Germline V gene lookup returns CDR1 SQVTM and CDR2 ANQGSEA. Trimming left V 1 base short and J 4 bases short, with 16 bases between. CDR3 length: 15 residues. CDR3 amino acids: CSVEVQGPELYGYTF. CDR3 DNA sequence: TGCAGCGTTGAAGTCCAGGGCCCAGAACTCTATGGCTACACCTTC.

This chain uses TRBV11-2 with TRBJ2-7; D remains unclear. The CDR3 contains 15 residues. Germline V gene sequence: CDR1 SGHAT, CDR2 FQNNGV. V shed 1 base and J shed 0 bases, with 10 bases lying between them. CDR3 nucleotide sequence: TGTGCCAGCAGCTTAGGGTTCGGGCCCTCCTACGAGCAGTACTTC. Translation gives CASSLGFGPSYEQYF.

This chain joins TRBV7-2 and TRBJ1-5; no clear D. V lost 1 base and J lost 4, with 5 bases in between. The CDR3 contains 13 residues. CDR1 is SGHTA, CDR2 FQGNSA, per germline. The CDR3 bases are TGTGCCAGCAGCTTAGTTCAGAATCAGCCCCAGCATTTT. Its protein product is CASSLVQNQPQHF.

The chain couples TRBV27 to TRBJ2-7, with D unresolved. The CDR3 consists of 13 residues. Germline V gene lookup returns CDR1 MNHEY and CDR2 SMNVEV (reference sequence). Trimming removed 5 bases from V and 6 bases from J, with 14 bases in between. CDR3 nucleotides: TGTGCCAGCAGTCCCGGTTTGGGTCTCGAGCAGTACTTC. Protein sequence: CASSPGLGLEQYF.

CDR3 sequence: CASSLWFLSGQGLSTDTQYF. Written as DNA, the CDR3 is TGTGCCAGCAGTTTATGGTTCCTCTCCGGACAGGGCTTGAGCACAGATACGCAGTATTTT. V and J are TRBV27 and TRBJ2-3; 8 bases match TRBD1. The CDR3 covers 20 residues. Unmatched junction bases numbered 15, after V lost 1 base and J lost 0 bases. CDR1 is MNHEY, CDR2 SMNVEV, per germline (reference sequence).

The chain employs TRBV21-1 and TRBJ1-1. TRBV21-1 represents a pseudogene. The CDR3 totals 15 residues. The CDR3 DNA reads TGTGCCAGCCCCACCCTTCGAGGCGGGAACACTGAAGCTTTCTTT. Its protein product is CASPTLRGGNTEAFF.

CDR3 sequence (DNA): TGCGCCAGCAGCCAAGATGGGGGGGGCGGTGGCTACACCTTC. Encoded protein: CASSQDGGGGGYTF. The chain couples TRBV4-1 to TRBJ1-2; a possible D gene is TRBD1 (6 bases). CDR1 and CDR2 from the germline V gene are MGHRA and YSYEKL. The CDR3 consists of 14 residues. V lost 0 bases, J lost 7 bases, and 12 bases lay in between.

This rearrangement joins TRBV7-9 to TRBJ2-2, with D maybe TRBD1 (7 bases). V was cut by 1 base and J by 3 bases, with 12 bases left in between. Germline CDR1 SEHNR, CDR2 FQNEAQ (reference sequence). The CDR3 runs to 16 residues. CDR3 coding DNA: TGTGCCAGCAGCTTAGGGCGGGACAGTCACACCGGGGAGCTGTTTTTT. Encoded protein: CASSLGRDSHTGELFF.

The V and J genes are TRBV7-3 and TRBJ1-1; D gene uncertain. Germline CDR1 reads SGHTA; CDR2 reads FQGTGA. Between the trimmed V and J ends, which lost 4 bases and 1 base, there was a span of 10 bases. The length of the CDR3 is 14 residues. CDR3 nucleotides: TGTGCCAGCAGCTCGGACGGCGCGAACACTGAAGCTTTCTTT. Translating gives CASSSDGANTEAFF.

V and J are TRBV19 and TRBJ2-7; 8 nucleotides agree with TRBD1. The ends lost 6 bases at V and 3 bases at J; junction bases unmatched: 7. The CDR3 spans 14 residues. The germline CDR1 and CDR2 sequences are LNHDA and SQIVND (reference sequence). For the CDR3, the DNA is TGTGCCAGTAGCTCGCAGGGGGCTTTCTACGAGCAGTACTTC. It is translated as CASSSQGAFYEQYF.

The chain recombines TRBV2 with TRBJ2-4; 8 bases map to TRBD1. Germline V CDR1 and CDR2: SNHLY, FYNNEI. J lost 0 bases, V lost 8 bases, and 9 bases had no gene match. The CDR3 is 16 residues long. CDR3 protein: CASGGTGTLAKNIQYF. The DNA for the CDR3 is TGTGCCAGCGGGGGGACAGGAACCCTAGCCAAAAACATTCAGTACTTC.